This T cell receptor beta chain was observed in a study of Graves' ophthalmopathy and Graves' hyperthyroidism. Amplified TCR beta CDR3 regions were obtained using RNA transcripts as template. HTBI primers were employed in first-round RT-PCR, then a second-round multiplex PCR followed. Using its own MiXCR run on the multiplex PCR reads, TCRdb lists one record per CDR3 protein. Here the sample spans around 400,000 distinct CDR3 sequences, around 20% being singletons. CDR1 and CDR2 from the germline V gene are SEHNR and FQNEAQ (reference sequence). This CDR3 region has 12 residues. V lost 7 bases to trimming and J lost 6 bases, with 12 bases between them.

What was sequenced was peripheral blood. This chain connects TRBV7-9 to TRBJ1-2, with D unresolved. The sequence was collected from a woman aged 18 to 35 with Graves' ophthalmopathy. The CDR3 region is CASTPGGHGYTF. The CDR3 DNA follows: TGTGCCAGCACCCCGGGAGGCCATGGCTACACCTTC.